The next 29 T cell receptor beta chains were all read from a single sample in a study of blood T cell repertoires in COVID-19. Produced via immunoSEQ multiplex PCR; TCRdb's table is partial and in-frame only. The sample comprises roughly 190,000 clones, around 83% of which are singletons, and about 3.2% rests with the top ten. Sequencing input: PBMCs or T cells enriched from blood (not recorded which). These receptors were taken from a woman in her 30s who had been exposed to COVID-19.

The rearrangement uses TRBV6-5 and TRBJ2-7; a weak D match, TRBD2 (7 bases). Germline CDR1 MNHEY, CDR2 SVGAGI. The CDR3 is 14 amino acids. Deletions cut 6 bases from V and 7 bases from J, with 19 bases between. In DNA form, the CDR3 reads TGTGCCAGCAGACATCAAGGGGGGGCCCGGGAGCAGTACTTC. Its translation: CASRHQGGAREQYF.

The chain combines TRBV20-1 with TRBJ2-3; 9 bases line up with TRBD2. This CDR3 comprises 18 residues. The germline CDR1 and CDR2 sequences are DFQATT and SNEGSKA (reference sequence). With 3 bases clipped from V and 2 bases from J, the junction kept 15 bases outside the gene matches. CDR3 region: CSASWRSSGEGDTDTQYF. The CDR3 DNA is TGCAGTGCTAGTTGGCGGTCTAGCGGGGAGGGAGACACAGATACGCAGTATTTT.

The V gene is TRBV14, the J gene TRBJ1-6; D call uncertain. The germline V gene has CDR1 SGHDN and CDR2 FVKESK. The V end was cut by 2 bases, the J end by 0 bases, with 5 bases between. The CDR3 covers 15 residues. CDR3 amino acids: CASSQSSSYNSPLHF. CDR3 bases: TGTGCCAGCAGCCAATCCAGCTCCTATAATTCACCCCTCCACTTT.

The chain links TRBV15 to TRBJ1-1; D perhaps matches TRBD1 (5 bases). V lost 2 bases, J lost 0 bases, and 7 bases lay in between. CDR1 is LNHNV and CDR2 is YYDKDF in the germline V gene (reference sequence). This CDR3 is built from 14 residues. As DNA, the CDR3 is TGTGCCACCAGCAGATTCAGGGTGAACACTGAAGCTTTCTTT. Protein sequence: CATSRFRVNTEAFF.

The CDR3: CAISDLEQGIKGEQFF. The CDR3 coding sequence is TGTGCCATCAGTGACCTCGAACAGGGAATAAAGGGTGAGCAGTTCTTC. This chain uses TRBV10-3 with TRBJ2-1, with D maybe TRBD1 (6 bases). Trimming removed 3 bases at V and 9 bases at J, with 21 bases between. The germline gives CDR1 ENHRY, CDR2 SYGVKD. The length of the CDR3 is 16 residues.

The chain recombines TRBV18 with TRBJ1-2; D might be TRBD1 (5 bases). V gave up 3 bases and J gave up 4 bases, with 9 bases separating them. This CDR3 comprises 13 residues. CDR1 is KGHSH, CDR2 LQKENI, per germline. The CDR3 DNA reads TGTGCCAGCTCACCTGGGCAGGGCTATGGCTACACCTTC. It codes for CASSPGQGYGYTF.

The chain is built from TRBV3-1 (or the pseudogene TRBV3-2) and TRBJ2-1; TRBD1 might be the D (7 bases). The CDR3 spans 17 residues. Trimming took 1 base from V and 7 from J, leaving 20 bases between them. Germline V gene sequence: CDR1 LGHDT, CDR2 YNNKEL (reference sequence). The CDR3 nucleotides are TGTGCCAGCAGCCAAGTCCGCCCAGGGGGGTCCGGGAATGAGCAGTTCTTC. It specifies CASSQVRPGGSGNEQFF.

This chain links TRBV11-2 with TRBJ1-6; 10 positions agree with TRBD1. After removal of 4 bases from V and 8 bases from J, the junction contained 17 bases not matched to a gene. The CDR3 length is 19 residues. CDR1 and CDR2 (germline): SGHAT, FQNNGV. The CDR3 reads CASSSSPGQGLIGDSPLHF. The CDR3 DNA follows: TGTGCCAGCAGCTCCAGTCCGGGACAGGGGTTAATTGGCGATTCACCCCTCCACTTT.

V and J are TRBV5-1 and TRBJ2-3; D might be TRBD1 (5 bases). CDR1 and CDR2 from the germline V gene are SGHRS and YFSETQ. The CDR3 consists of 18 residues. Trimming took 4 bases from V and 2 from J, leaving 23 bases between them. The CDR3 sequence is CASSLTYRTSTLTDTQYF. The DNA of the CDR3 is TGCGCCAGCAGCCTAACTTATCGGACATCTACCCTCACAGATACGCAGTATTTT.

The V and J genes are TRBV29-1 and TRBJ1-4; 7 bases line up with TRBD1. This CDR3 region has 14 residues. The junction had 11 bases not matched to a gene; V was cut back by 6 bases and J by 7 bases. Looked up from germline, CDR1 is SQVTM and CDR2 is ANQGSEA. The CDR3 nucleotides read TGCAGCGTCCACAGACAGGGAGTAGGTGAAAAACTGTTTTTT. Protein sequence: CSVHRQGVGEKLFF.

This clone was detected once. This chain uses TRBV6-6 with TRBJ1-5, with 7 bases that match TRBD1. Germline CDR1 MNHNY, CDR2 SVGAGI (reference sequence). The CDR3 runs to 17 residues. The ends lost 5 bases at V and 4 bases at J; junction bases unmatched: 14. The DNA of the CDR3 is TGTGCCAGCAGTCCTGATTTTTCGACAGGGCCTAATCAGCCCCAGCATTTT. It encodes CASSPDFSTGPNQPQHF.

The V gene is TRBV7-9, the J gene TRBJ2-3, with D perhaps matching TRBD2 (6 bases). The CDR3 runs 15 residues. V gave up 3 bases and J gave up 7 bases, with 17 bases separating them. The germline V gene encodes CDR1 SEHNR and CDR2 FQNEAQ (reference sequence). The CDR3 region has the DNA TGTGCCAGCAGCTTGGGAGGAGGTATTAATTATACGCAGTATTTT. As protein: CASSLGGGINYTQYF.

This clone was recorded a few times. The V gene is TRBV18, the J gene TRBJ2-7; 10 bases fit TRBD1. The CDR3 is 15 amino acids. Looked up from germline, CDR1 is KGHSH and CDR2 is LQKENI. J lost 3 bases, V lost 2 bases, and 4 bases had no gene match. CDR3 nucleotides: TGTGCCAGCTCACCAGCCGGGACAGGGGTCTACGAGCAGTACTTC. It encodes CASSPAGTGVYEQYF.

This chain joins TRBV28 and TRBJ1-2; D perhaps matches TRBD1 (6 bases). This CDR3 contains 12 residues. CDR1 and CDR2 from the germline V gene are MDHEN and SYDVKM. The CDR3 bases are TGTGCTGTCGCCGGGGGGCGAGGTGGCTACACCTTC. It encodes CAVAGGRGGYTF.

This clone was counted a few times. This sequence joins TRBV10-1 and TRBJ2-7; 8 bases map to TRBD2. This CDR3 comprises 15 residues. V was clipped by 3 bases and J by 4 bases; unmatched bases: 8. Germline CDR1 and CDR2: WNHNN and SYGVQD (reference sequence). In DNA form, the CDR3 reads TGCGCCAGCAGTGATGGTACTAGCGGTTGGTACGAGCAGTACTTC. Translated, it gives CASSDGTSGWYEQYF.

This clone appeared once. The rearrangement uses TRBV18 and TRBJ1-4, with 9 bases fitting TRBD1. V dropped 1 base and J dropped 8; count of bases not matched to a gene: 2. The CDR3 loop spans 14 amino acids. Germline V gives CDR1 KGHSH, CDR2 LQKENI. The CDR3 coding sequence is TGTGCCAGCTCACCACGGGACAGGGTGGAAAAACTGTTTTTT. The encoded protein is CASSPRDRVEKLFF.

This clone was picked up one time. This sequence joins TRBV5-6 and TRBJ1-2; TRBD1 matches 8 bases. Germline V gives CDR1 SGHDT, CDR2 YYEEEE. Losses at the gene ends were 4 bases for V and 5 bases for J; bases not matched to a gene: 7. There are 14 residues in the CDR3. The CDR3 DNA reads as TGTGCCAGCAGCCGACCGGGACAGGTATATGGCTACACCTTC. Translation: CASSRPGQVYGYTF.

J is TRBJ1-2 and V is TRBV6-5; D is uncertain. Germline V gene sequence: CDR1 MNHEY, CDR2 SVGAGI. The V and J ends lost 10 bases and 4 bases respectively, with 16 bases between them. CDR3 length equals 13 residues. The CDR3 DNA sequence: TGTGCCACCTGGTTTGGGCAGTTCTATGGCTACACCTTC. Protein sequence: CATWFGQFYGYTF.

The chain combines TRBV27 with TRBJ2-7, with TRBD1 matching over 9 bases. The ends lost 6 bases at V and 5 bases at J; junction bases unmatched: 8. Germline lookup yields CDR1 MNHEY and CDR2 SMNVEV (reference sequence). The CDR3 consists of 14 residues. The CDR3 nucleotides are TGTGCCAGCAGCTCCGGGACAGGGCCCCACGAGCAGTACTTC. Amino acid sequence: CASSSGTGPHEQYF.

J is TRBJ2-4 and V is TRBV9; TRBD2 might be the D (6 bases). This CDR3 contains 16 residues. CDR1 and CDR2 from the germline V gene are SGDLS and YYNGEE. Trimming shortened V by 3 bases and J by 0 bases, and 13 bases separated the two germline ends. The CDR3: CASSDSRDLAKNIQYF. The CDR3 coding sequence is TGTGCCAGCAGCGACTCCCGGGACTTAGCCAAAAACATTCAGTACTTC.

The genes are TRBV6-1 and TRBJ1-3, with a tentative D call TRBD1 (6 bases). Germline V gene data show CDR1 as MNHNS and CDR2 as SASEGT. V shed 2 bases and J shed 0 bases, with 11 bases lying between them. This CDR3 has 16 residues. Here the CDR3 reads CASSEQGRSSGNTIYF. The CDR3 DNA sequence: TGTGCCAGCAGTGAACAGGGGCGAAGCTCTGGAAACACCATATATTTT.

V and J are TRBV2 and TRBJ2-1; D might be TRBD2 (6 bases). The germline V gene has CDR1 SNHLY and CDR2 FYNNEI. The CDR3 runs 17 residues. The germline V and J ends were trimmed by 5 bases and 6 bases, with 23 bases remaining between them. The CDR3, as DNA: TGTGCCAGCAGTCGAAACATACTCCAGACTAGTCTCAATGAGCAGTTCTTC. It is translated as CASSRNILQTSLNEQFF.

This chain uses TRBV20-1 with TRBJ2-3; a weak D match, TRBD2 (5 bases). V was clipped by 3 bases and J by 4 bases, with 14 bases between them. The CDR3 is made up of 14 amino acids. Germline V gene lookup returns CDR1 DFQATT and CDR2 SNEGSKA (reference sequence). CDR3 coding DNA: TGCAGTGCTAGTTTAGCGCAAATATCAGATACGCAGTATTTT. This encodes CSASLAQISDTQYF.

The chain carries TRBV20-1 and TRBJ1-2; tentatively, D is TRBD1 (6 bases). V was clipped by 3 bases and J by 1 base, with 18 bases between them. The CDR3 is 16 residues long. Germline CDR1 and CDR2: DFQATT and SNEGSKA (reference sequence). CDR3 DNA sequence: TGCAGTGCTAGTCGTCCCAGGGGCGGAGATAACTATGGCTACACCTTC. This translates into CSASRPRGGDNYGYTF.

The chain uses TRBV10-3 and TRBJ1-4; possibly TRBD1 for D (6 bases). This CDR3 is built from 13 residues. Germline CDR1 ENHRY, CDR2 SYGVKD. Trimming left V 7 bases short and J 5 bases short, with 11 bases between. Here the CDR3 reads CAIKAGENEKLFF. The CDR3 region has the DNA TGTGCCATCAAAGCAGGGGAAAATGAAAAACTGTTTTTT.

The chain employs TRBV27 and TRBJ2-1; TRBD2 matches 12 bases. J lost 6 bases, V lost 5 bases, and 5 bases had no gene match. This CDR3 has 15 residues. The germline V gene has CDR1 MNHEY and CDR2 SMNVEV (reference sequence). The CDR3 nucleotides read TGTGCCAGCAGTCCCGGACTAGCGGGGCCCAATGAGCAGTTCTTC. Translating gives CASSPGLAGPNEQFF.

The chain's CDR3 is CASRSAGTSGVGQETQYF. CDR3 nucleotide sequence: TGTGCCAGCAGGTCAGCTGGGACTAGCGGGGTCGGGCAAGAGACCCAGTACTTC. This sequence joins TRBV7-2 and TRBJ2-5; 13 nucleotides align to TRBD2. Germline assignment: CDR1 SGHTA and CDR2 FQGNSA. The ends lost 6 bases at V and 2 bases at J; junction bases unmatched: 12. The CDR3 runs 18 residues.

The V gene is TRBV11-2, the J gene TRBJ2-1; 8 bases fit TRBD2. The length of the CDR3 is 14 residues. V was pared by 7 bases and J by 1 base, with 3 bases of the junction left unmatched. Germline assignment: CDR1 SGHAT and CDR2 FQNNGV. DNA of the CDR3: TGTGCCAGCATTCGGGGGGGATCCTACAATGAGCAGTTCTTC. It translates to CASIRGGSYNEQFF.

This clone was observed once. The chain couples TRBV6-5 to TRBJ1-1; possibly TRBD1 for D (6 bases). Germline V gene lookup returns CDR1 MNHEY and CDR2 SVGAGI. V was pared by 2 bases and J by 8 bases, with 12 bases between. The CDR3 contains 13 residues. In nucleotides, the CDR3 is TGTGCCAGCAGTTACCAAAACAGGGACGAAGCTTTCTTT. This encodes CASSYQNRDEAFF.